Each of the 10 T cell receptor beta chains below was sequenced from the same sample in a study of a mutant IDH1 vaccine in newly diagnosed glioma (dated by TCRdb to the early 2020s). Receptor amplification or capture employed the immunoSEQ multiplex PCR assay. The immuneACCESS repertoire file appears here via TCRdb, limited to in-frame rearrangements. These files lack a portion of the clones; in checked studies, under half of the deficit traces to unresolved V genes, and the cause of the others is not known. The sample table records over 30,000 clones; over 60% of these occur just once. Roughly 8.6% of the sample rests with the top ten. According to the study, the label for this sample's time point signals: baseline, week 1 (first vaccination visit). The sample's treatment or condition label, in plain terms: pre-vaccination baseline after standard-of-care therapy. The input for sequencing was peripheral blood mononuclear cells (PBMCs), taken from a glioma patient treated with radiotherapy, temozolomide or both. All receptors come from a man aged 50-60 years with glioma. Some clones in this sample may be carry-over from other donors' samples.

The chain couples TRBV30 to TRBJ1-2; tentative D call: TRBD1 (6 bases). CDR1 is GTSNPN and CDR2 is SVGIG in the germline V gene (reference sequence). This CDR3 region has 13 residues. Trimming took off 2 bases at V and 8 bases at J, with 15 bases between the two ends. CDR3 in DNA: TGTGCCTGGAGTTGGGACCCCGGGGGCGGCTACACCTTC. It specifies CAWSWDPGGGYTF.

Only a few counts were recorded for this clone. The chain joins TRBV4-3 to TRBJ2-1; the match to TRBD2 covers 9 bases. The CDR3 sequence is 17 residues long. The V segment lost 0 bases and the J segment 2 bases; nucleotides outside the gene matches: 5. CDR1 and CDR2 (germline): LGHNA, YSLEER. The CDR3 spells CASSQDLAGGPYNEQFF. The CDR3 nucleotides read TGCGCCAGCAGCCAAGATTTGGCGGGGGGGCCCTACAATGAGCAGTTCTTC.

This chain links TRBV7-9 with TRBJ2-3, with 12 bases aligning to TRBD1. The V gene end was trimmed by 7 bases and the J gene end by 5 bases; junction bases not matched to a gene: 7. CDR3 size: 15 residues. Per the germline V gene, CDR1 is SEHNR and CDR2 is FQNEAQ (reference sequence). The CDR3: CASTGTGGAVDTQYF. CDR3 coding DNA: TGTGCCAGCACCGGGACAGGGGGCGCGGTAGATACGCAGTATTTT.

The chain uses TRBV9 and TRBJ2-3; 7 bases match TRBD1. There are 16 residues in the CDR3. V was clipped by 0 bases and J by 6 bases; unmatched bases: 10. Germline values: CDR1 SGDLS, CDR2 YYNGEE. CDR3: CASSVEVRGILDTQYF. As DNA, the CDR3 is TGTGCCAGCAGCGTAGAGGTCAGGGGGATTTTGGATACGCAGTATTTT.

The chain carries TRBV20-1 and TRBJ2-5; the D is unclear. Germline V gene sequence: CDR1 DFQATT, CDR2 SNEGSKA (reference sequence). Trimming cost V 5 bases and J 5 bases, with 9 bases left between them. CDR3 length equals 11 residues. The CDR3 protein is CSARREETQYF. The CDR3 nucleotides are TGCAGTGCTCGACGAGAGGAGACCCAGTACTTC.

The V and J genes are TRBV5-6 and TRBJ1-3, with D possibly being TRBD1 (6 bases). The CDR3 runs 15 residues. The V and J ends lost 1 base and 1 base respectively, with 9 bases between them. Germline V gives CDR1 SGHDT, CDR2 YYEEEE. CDR3 bases: TGTGCCAGCAGCTTGCCGGACAGTTCTGGAAACACCATATATTTT. Its protein product is CASSLPDSSGNTIYF.

The V and J genes are TRBV10-3 and TRBJ2-7, with 9 bases aligning to TRBD2. Per germline, CDR1 ENHRY and CDR2 SYGVKD. This CDR3 comprises 16 residues. J lost 2 bases, V lost 4 bases, and 9 bases had no gene match. CDR3 in amino acids: CAISGGGREGTYEQYF. The CDR3 region has the DNA TGTGCCATCAGTGGGGGCGGGCGGGAGGGAACCTACGAGCAGTACTTC.

This chain uses TRBV9 with TRBJ1-6; D possibly corresponds to TRBD1 (5 bases). Germline V gene data show CDR1 as SGDLS and CDR2 as YYNGEE. The CDR3 extends over 15 amino acids. The germline V and J ends were trimmed by 0 bases and 10 bases, with 14 bases remaining between them. The CDR3 nucleotides are TGTGCCAGCAGCGTAGATGGAAGTGAGGGGTCACCCCTCCACTTT. Protein: CASSVDGSEGSPLHF.

The chain has TRBV5-1 and TRBJ2-7; D tentatively fits TRBD1 or TRBD2 (7 bases each). The V end was cut by 3 bases, the J end by 5 bases, with 18 bases between. Germline values: CDR1 SGHRS, CDR2 YFSETQ. The CDR3 length is 15 residues. CDR3 residues: CASSSLSGGEDEQYF. CDR3 in DNA: TGCGCCAGCAGCTCATTATCAGGGGGGGAGGACGAGCAGTACTTC.

This clone showed up just a few times. The V call is TRBV7-2, the J call TRBJ1-1, with D possibly matching TRBD1 (5 bases). The ends were cut back, 2 bases at V and 4 bases at J, with 11 bases in the middle. The CDR3 sequence is 14 residues long. Germline V gives CDR1 SGHTA, CDR2 FQGNSA. The CDR3 loop reads CASSLQGWGTEAFF. CDR3 DNA sequence: TGTGCCAGCAGCTTACAGGGCTGGGGCACTGAAGCTTTCTTT.